The 13 T cell receptor beta chains below were found in one sample sequenced in a study of neurological immune-mediated disorders. MiXCR, run by TCRdb on the 5' RACE reads, gives a single entry per CDR3 protein. The sample carries 65,000 to 80,000 distinct CDR3 sequences, 4.5% to 5.5% recorded once. The specimen sequenced was PBMCs. The receptors here all came from a woman aged 70-85 years with multiple sclerosis.

This clonotype occurred a few times. This chain joins TRBV11-1 and TRBJ2-3; 10 nucleotides align to TRBD2. The CDR3 loop spans 18 amino acids. V lost 1 base and J lost 1; bases outside the gene matches: 8. CDR1 and CDR2 from the germline V gene are SGHAT and FQDESV (reference sequence). CDR3 residues: CASSLEWTSGARTDTQYF. Here the CDR3 DNA reads TGTGCCAGCAGCTTAGAGTGGACTAGCGGTGCGCGCACAGATACGCAGTATTTT.

This clonotype was detected ten times or more. The V gene is TRBV6-6, the J gene TRBJ1-3; D ambiguous. Germline V gives CDR1 MNHNY, CDR2 SVGAGI (reference sequence). V was clipped by 2 bases and J by 0 bases, with 11 bases between them. The CDR3 length is 16 residues. CDR3 residues: CASSYPGLTSGNTIYF. The CDR3 nucleotides read TGTGCCAGCAGTTACCCAGGACTGACCTCTGGAAACACCATATATTTT.

This clonotype has ten or more counts. This chain joins TRBV5-1 and TRBJ2-3; D is perhaps TRBD2 (5 bases). Per the germline V gene, CDR1 is SGHRS and CDR2 is YFSETQ. This CDR3 is 13 amino acids long. With 2 bases removed from V and 1 base from J, the gap between germline ends came to 5 bases. The CDR3 protein is CASSFGGTDTQYF. In DNA, the CDR3 is TGCGCCAGCAGCTTCGGGGGCACAGATACGCAGTATTTT.

This clonotype was seen at least ten times. This sequence joins TRBV5-1 and TRBJ2-7; D is unresolved. The CDR3 consists of 14 residues. CDR1 SGHRS and CDR2 YFSETQ come from the germline V gene. V lost 0 bases to trimming and J lost 4 bases, with 11 bases between them. This chain's CDR3 is CASSLVVGGYEQYF. The CDR3 bases are TGCGCCAGCAGCTTGGTGGTGGGCGGATACGAGCAGTACTTC.

This sequence joins TRBV5-6 and TRBJ2-7; 9 bases are a match to TRBD2. Germline CDR1 is SGHDT and CDR2 is YYEEEE. V gave up 4 bases and J gave up 6 bases; unmatched junction bases: 14. This CDR3 is built from 16 residues. The CDR3 coding sequence is TGTGCCAGCAGCCAGAATAGCGGGAGCGCTCGGGGCGAGCAGTACTTC. Translated, it gives CASSQNSGSARGEQYF.

This clonotype was found many times. The chain carries TRBV4-1 and TRBJ2-7, with D possibly TRBD2 on 6 matching bases. Germline-derived CDR1 and CDR2 are MGHRA and YSYEKL. This CDR3 has 16 residues. Trimming took 0 bases from V and 0 from J, leaving 12 bases between them. The CDR3 here is CASSQDGDSTSYEQYF. Written as DNA, the CDR3 is TGCGCCAGCAGCCAAGATGGGGACTCCACCTCCTACGAGCAGTACTTC.

This clonotype was detected many times. V and J are TRBV7-2 and TRBJ1-1; D is uncertain. The length of the CDR3 is 14 residues. The V gene's germline CDR1 is SGHTA and CDR2 FQGNSA. V lost 5 bases, J lost 0 bases, and 10 bases lay in between. The CDR3 nucleotides read TGTGCCAGCAGCAGGCCTAGAATGAACACTGAAGCTTTCTTT. Protein sequence: CASSRPRMNTEAFF.

This clonotype has ten or more counts. The chain couples TRBV12-3 or TRBV12-4 to TRBJ2-1; D assignment may be TRBD1 or TRBD2 (5 bases each). V was cut by 6 bases and J by 0 bases, with 12 bases left in between. The CDR3 sequence is 15 residues long. DNA of the CDR3: TGTGCCAGCAGAACCGGGACCTTCTCCTACAATGAGCAGTTCTTC. Protein product: CASRTGTFSYNEQFF.

This clonotype was found a few times. The rearrangement joins TRBV6-5 to TRBJ1-1, with 9 bases that match TRBD1. V shed 6 bases and J 8 bases; nucleotides not matched to a gene: 10. The length of the CDR3 is 14 residues. CDR1 and CDR2 from the germline V gene are MNHEY and SVGAGI. As DNA, the CDR3 is TGTGCCAGCAGCCCCGGGACAGGGAGACACGAAGCTTTCTTT. It yields the protein CASSPGTGRHEAFF.

This clonotype was detected many times. The chain is built from TRBV20-1 and TRBJ2-5, with D hard to call. The CDR3 is 11 residues long. From germline, CDR1 is DFQATT and CDR2 SNEGSKA (reference sequence). The V gene lost 3 bases and the J gene lost 7 bases, with 9 bases spanning the gap. CDR3 sequence (DNA): TGCAGTGCTAGCAGTTCCGGGACCCAGTACTTC. This translates into CSASSSGTQYF.

The J gene is TRBJ2-2, the V gene TRBV4-1, with 8 bases identical to TRBD2. Germline CDR1 MGHRA, CDR2 YSYEKL. This CDR3 has 15 residues. With V trimmed by 4 bases and J by 5 bases, 6 bases remained unmatched. This chain's CDR3 is CASSPGGARTGELFF. Written as DNA, the CDR3 is TGCGCCAGCAGCCCCGGGGGGGCGAGGACCGGGGAGCTGTTTTTT.

This clonotype was observed many times. Here the CDR3 DNA reads TGCGCCAGCAGCCAAACAGGGGGCGCGTACGAGCAGTACTTC. This codes for CASSQTGGAYEQYF. J is TRBJ2-7 and V is TRBV4-3; the match to TRBD1 covers 9 bases. In germline, CDR1 is LGHNA, CDR2 YSLEER. The CDR3 runs 14 residues. After removal of 2 bases from V and 4 bases from J, the junction contained 3 bases not matched to a gene.

This clonotype was observed many times. The rearrangement uses TRBV12-3 or TRBV12-4 and TRBJ1-4; D ambiguous. This CDR3 region has 16 residues. Trimming left V 2 bases short and J 5 bases short, with 15 bases between. This CDR3 reads CASSLRGSLGNEKLFF. CDR3 DNA: TGTGCCAGCAGTTTACGGGGTTCCCTTGGAAATGAAAAACTGTTTTTT.